The rows below give T cell receptor beta chains drawn from one sample of a study of shared clonotypes between healthy human individuals. Using immunoSEQ multiplex PCR, the repertoire was profiled, and TCRdb retains in-frame clones only, with some absent. The repertoire consists of over a million clones, with roughly 96% occurring once and the leading ten covering approximately 1.1%. The sequenced sample consisted of naive CD4+ T cells sorted from blood. Source of these receptors: a man aged 30 to 45 in good health. CDR3s include the opening cysteine and the closing phenylalanine or tryptophan. Each record gives: CDR3 DNA, CDR3 protein, J gene, clone size, D gene, V gene. D genes are given only for firm matches. Size tells how often a clone was seen (once, few, many) or the class of an expanded clone, and some rows leave it out.

cdr3_nt: TGTGCCAGCAGCGTAGGGGGGGCAGGGACTGAAGCTTTCTTT
cdr3_aa: CASSVGGAGTEAFF
j_call: TRBJ1-1
clone_size: .
d_call: .
v_call: TRBV9

cdr3_nt: TGTGCCATCAGTGGAGCGGGAGGGCCCTACAATGAGCAGTTCTTC
cdr3_aa: CAISGAGGPYNEQFF
j_call: TRBJ2-1
clone_size: .
d_call: TRBD2
v_call: TRBV10-3

cdr3_nt: TGTGCCAGCAGTGGCAGGGGCCCCAATCAGCCCCAGCATTTT
cdr3_aa: CASSGRGPNQPQHF
j_call: TRBJ1-5
clone_size: .
d_call: .
v_call: TRBV2

cdr3_nt: TGTGCCAGCAGCCCAACCGGGGTGGGTTATGAGCAGTTCTTC
cdr3_aa: CASSPTGVGYEQFF
j_call: TRBJ2-1
clone_size: .
d_call: .
v_call: TRBV11-3

cdr3_nt: TGTGCCAGCAGCTACGGGACTAGCCCCTACGAGCAGTACTTC
cdr3_aa: CASSYGTSPYEQYF
j_call: TRBJ2-7
clone_size: .
d_call: TRBD2
v_call: TRBV5-4

cdr3_nt: TGTGCCAGCAGCGTAGGCTTGTTAGTTTTGGGACTAGCGTCGGGTGAGCAGTTCTTC
cdr3_aa: CASSVGLLVLGLASGEQFF
j_call: TRBJ2-1
clone_size: .
d_call: TRBD2
v_call: TRBV9

cdr3_nt: TGTGCCAGCAGCCAAATCTGGGGTTTGAACACTGAAGCTTTCTTT
cdr3_aa: CASSQIWGLNTEAFF
j_call: TRBJ1-1
clone_size: once
d_call: .
v_call: TRBV5-4

cdr3_nt: TGCAGCGTTGATGTAGGGGCGAGCACAGATACGCAGTATTTT
cdr3_aa: CSVDVGASTDTQYF
j_call: TRBJ2-3
clone_size: .
d_call: .
v_call: TRBV29-1

cdr3_nt: TGTGCCATCAGTGGACCCGGGAGCTACTACGAGCAGTACTTC
cdr3_aa: CAISGPGSYYEQYF
j_call: TRBJ2-7
clone_size: once
d_call: .
v_call: TRBV10-3

cdr3_nt: TGTGCCAGCAGCTTGGAGGGCAGACACTATGGCTACACCTTC
cdr3_aa: CASSLEGRHYGYTF
j_call: TRBJ1-2
clone_size: .
d_call: .
v_call: TRBV5-6

cdr3_nt: TGTGCCTGGAGTCTAACACGAGGGGTACAAGAGACCCAGTACTTC
cdr3_aa: CAWSLTRGVQETQYF
j_call: TRBJ2-5
clone_size: .
d_call: .
v_call: TRBV30

cdr3_nt: TGTGCCAGCAGCTTAGCGGCAGGCGGAATTCTGAACACTGAAGCTTTCTTT
cdr3_aa: CASSLAAGGILNTEAFF
j_call: TRBJ1-1
clone_size: .
d_call: .
v_call: TRBV7-9

cdr3_nt: TGTGCCAGCTCACAACAGACAGGGGGCCAAGAGACCCAGTACTTC
cdr3_aa: CASSQQTGGQETQYF
j_call: TRBJ2-5
clone_size: .
d_call: TRBD1
v_call: TRBV18

cdr3_nt: TGCGCCAGCAGCTTCACTAGCGGGAGAGGTACTGGGGCCAACGTCCTGACTTTC
cdr3_aa: CASSFTSGRGTGANVLTF
j_call: TRBJ2-6
clone_size: .
d_call: TRBD2
v_call: TRBV5-1

cdr3_nt: TGTGCCAGCAGCTCTAAAGGACTATCCGAGCAGTACTTC
cdr3_aa: CASSSKGLSEQYF
j_call: TRBJ2-7
clone_size: .
d_call: .
v_call: TRBV7-6

cdr3_nt: TGTGCCAGCACCCGACAGGGGGAGAACACTGAAGCTTTCTTT
cdr3_aa: CASTRQGENTEAFF
j_call: TRBJ1-1
clone_size: .
d_call: TRBD1
v_call: TRBV27

cdr3_nt: TGCGCCAGCAGCCAAGGAGACGCCAATCAGCCCCAGCATTTT
cdr3_aa: CASSQGDANQPQHF
j_call: TRBJ1-5
clone_size: .
d_call: .
v_call: TRBV4-1

cdr3_nt: TGCGCCAGCAGCTCGGGACAGGGCTTAGAGAACACTGAAGCTTTCTTT
cdr3_aa: CASSSGQGLENTEAFF
j_call: TRBJ1-1
clone_size: .
d_call: TRBD1
v_call: TRBV5-1

cdr3_nt: TGTGCCAGCAACCCTTACGGGGAAAAACTGTTTTTT
cdr3_aa: CASNPYGEKLFF
j_call: TRBJ1-4
clone_size: .
d_call: .
v_call: TRBV7-9

cdr3_nt: TGTGCCAGCAGCTCCCGGACTAGCGCAGCCAAAAACATTCAGTACTTC
cdr3_aa: CASSSRTSAAKNIQYF
j_call: TRBJ2-4
clone_size: once
d_call: TRBD2
v_call: TRBV9

cdr3_nt: TGCGCCAGCAGCTTGGGGGGCTACTACGAGCAGTACTTC
cdr3_aa: CASSLGGYYEQYF
j_call: TRBJ2-7
clone_size: once
d_call: .
v_call: TRBV5-1